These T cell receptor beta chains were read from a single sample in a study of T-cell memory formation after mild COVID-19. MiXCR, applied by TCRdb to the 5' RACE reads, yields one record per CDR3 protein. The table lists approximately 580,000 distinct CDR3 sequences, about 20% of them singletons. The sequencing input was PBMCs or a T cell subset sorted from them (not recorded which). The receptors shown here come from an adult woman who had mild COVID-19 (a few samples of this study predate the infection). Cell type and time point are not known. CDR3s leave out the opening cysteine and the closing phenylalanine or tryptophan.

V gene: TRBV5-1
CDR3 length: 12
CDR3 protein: ASSAVPNTGELF

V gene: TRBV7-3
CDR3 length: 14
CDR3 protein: ASSLPGSTSAETQY

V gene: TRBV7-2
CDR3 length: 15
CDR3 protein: ASSFGTLAGDGNEQF

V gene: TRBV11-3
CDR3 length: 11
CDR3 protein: ASSRSGGETQY

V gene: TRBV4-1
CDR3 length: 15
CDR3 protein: ASSLIGGRLRGNEQF

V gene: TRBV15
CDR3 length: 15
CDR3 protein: ATSRGFGTGRTDTQY

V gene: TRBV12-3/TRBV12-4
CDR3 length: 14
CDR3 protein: ASSPGLAGTSDTQY

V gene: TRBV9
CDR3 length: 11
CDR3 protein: ASSVGPIYEQY

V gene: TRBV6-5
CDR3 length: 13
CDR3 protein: ASRSQGGSYNEQF

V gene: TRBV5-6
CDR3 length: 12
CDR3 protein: ASSLDRGLQTQY

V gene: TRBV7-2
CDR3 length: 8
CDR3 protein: ASSNHEQY

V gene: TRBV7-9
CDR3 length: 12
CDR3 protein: ASSRARARPRRN

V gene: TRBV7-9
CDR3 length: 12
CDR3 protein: ASVRSQGVGEAF

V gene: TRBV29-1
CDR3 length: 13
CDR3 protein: SVELAGVIYNEQF

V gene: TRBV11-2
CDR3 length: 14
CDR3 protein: ASSPEGGQITDTQY

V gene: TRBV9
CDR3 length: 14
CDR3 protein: ASSVARLAGSHEQY

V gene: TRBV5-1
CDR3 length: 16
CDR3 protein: ASSLSPSGGRNTGELF

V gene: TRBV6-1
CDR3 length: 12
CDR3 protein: ASSKPDRWEKLF

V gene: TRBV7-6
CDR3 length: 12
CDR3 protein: ASSLNWGLETQY

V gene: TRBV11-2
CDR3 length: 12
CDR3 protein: ASSFSVEGYEQY

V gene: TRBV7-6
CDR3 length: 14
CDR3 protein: ASSSPGGLGQETQY

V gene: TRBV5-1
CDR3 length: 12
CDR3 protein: ASSPGGTNEKLF

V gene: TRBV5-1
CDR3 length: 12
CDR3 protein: ASSLTNLNTEAF

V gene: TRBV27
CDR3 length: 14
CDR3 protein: ASSLSGVSSGNTIY

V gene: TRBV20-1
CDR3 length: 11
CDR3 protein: SARYGDGNTIY

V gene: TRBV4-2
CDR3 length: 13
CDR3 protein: ASSQDVRGGNEQF

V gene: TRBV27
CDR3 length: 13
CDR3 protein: ASSLILGQGTEAF

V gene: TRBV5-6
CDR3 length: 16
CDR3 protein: ASSSSGTSGREQETQY

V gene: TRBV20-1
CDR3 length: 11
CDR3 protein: SAHRGPNTEAF

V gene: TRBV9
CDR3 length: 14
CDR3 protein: ASSVGWDRGIYEQY

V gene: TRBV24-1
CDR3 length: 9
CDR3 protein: ATSDLTAQH

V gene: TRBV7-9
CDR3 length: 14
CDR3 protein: ASSLWGREGRYEQF

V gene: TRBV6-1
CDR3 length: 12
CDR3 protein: ASVRDRGPETQY

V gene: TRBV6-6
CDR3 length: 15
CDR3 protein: ASRSQSGSGTYNEQF

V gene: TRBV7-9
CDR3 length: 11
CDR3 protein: ASSFDGARKQF

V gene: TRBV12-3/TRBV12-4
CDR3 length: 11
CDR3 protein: ASTVSVDTEAF

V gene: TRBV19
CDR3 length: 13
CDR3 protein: ASSIAQSSSYEQY

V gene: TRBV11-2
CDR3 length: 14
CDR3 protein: ASSLVHPGPGYGYT

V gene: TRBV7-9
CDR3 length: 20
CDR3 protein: ASSSGLYKDRDRGMGSYEQY

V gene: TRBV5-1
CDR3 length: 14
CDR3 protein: ASSLPVGRSDTEAF

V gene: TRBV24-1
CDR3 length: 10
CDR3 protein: ATTGDYDEQF

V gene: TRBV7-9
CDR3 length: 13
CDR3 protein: ASSPASGRAGEQY

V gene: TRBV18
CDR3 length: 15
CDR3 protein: ASSPGTANQRANVLT

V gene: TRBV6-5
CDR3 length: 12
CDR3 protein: ASSPPGGKTEAF

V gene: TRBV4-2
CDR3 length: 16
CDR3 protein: ASSQDSGTGEFYNEQF

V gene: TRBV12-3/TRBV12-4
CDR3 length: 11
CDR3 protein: ASSPRLTAEAF

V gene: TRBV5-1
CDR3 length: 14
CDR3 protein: ASSPRTGGKTGELF

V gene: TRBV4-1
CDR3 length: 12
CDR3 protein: ASSQDPRVEKLF

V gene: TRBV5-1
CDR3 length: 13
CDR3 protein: ASSLIGGGAYEQY

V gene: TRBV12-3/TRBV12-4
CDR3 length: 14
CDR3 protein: ASSPLDRVSYNEQF

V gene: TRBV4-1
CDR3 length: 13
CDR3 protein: ASSLDKGTGNTIY

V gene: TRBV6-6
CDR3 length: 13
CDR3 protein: ASSFRTGFTYEQY

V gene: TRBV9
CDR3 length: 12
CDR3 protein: ASSVGNSQETQY

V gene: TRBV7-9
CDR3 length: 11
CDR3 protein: ASTLEGLNTQY

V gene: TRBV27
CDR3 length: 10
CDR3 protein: ATRHLNTEAF

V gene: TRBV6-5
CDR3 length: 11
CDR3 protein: ASSYSPGRGYT

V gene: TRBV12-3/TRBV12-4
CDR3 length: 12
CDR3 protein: ASILRGTNYGYT

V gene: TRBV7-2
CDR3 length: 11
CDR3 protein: ASSYDRDAEAF

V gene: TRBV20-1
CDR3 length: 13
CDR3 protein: SARVSGSSYNEQF

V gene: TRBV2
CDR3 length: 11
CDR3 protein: ASTGAENTEAF